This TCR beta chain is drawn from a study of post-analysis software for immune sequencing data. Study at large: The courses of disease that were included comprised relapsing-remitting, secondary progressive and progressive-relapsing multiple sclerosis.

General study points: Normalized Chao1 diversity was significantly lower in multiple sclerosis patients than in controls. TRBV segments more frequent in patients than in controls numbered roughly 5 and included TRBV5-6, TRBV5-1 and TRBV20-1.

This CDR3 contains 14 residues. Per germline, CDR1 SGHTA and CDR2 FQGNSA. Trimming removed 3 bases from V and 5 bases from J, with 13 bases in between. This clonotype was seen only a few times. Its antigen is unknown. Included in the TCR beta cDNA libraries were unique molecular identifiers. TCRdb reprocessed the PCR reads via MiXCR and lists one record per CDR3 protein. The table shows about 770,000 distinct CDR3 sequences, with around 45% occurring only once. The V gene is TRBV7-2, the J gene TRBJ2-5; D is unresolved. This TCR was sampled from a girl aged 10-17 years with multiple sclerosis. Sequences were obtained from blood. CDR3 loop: CASSLAVPGETQYF. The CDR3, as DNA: TGTGCCAGCAGCTTGGCCGTCCCCGGGGAGACCCAGTACTTC. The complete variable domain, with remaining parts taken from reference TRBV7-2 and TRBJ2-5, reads GAGVSQSPSNKVTEKGKDVELRCDPISGHTALYWYRQSLGQGLEFLIYFQGNSAPDKSGLPSDRFSAERTGGSVSTLTIQRTQQEDSAVYLCASSLAVPGETQYFGPGTRLLVL.